The 10 T cell receptor beta chains below were found in one sample sequenced in a study of human T cells and chemical hapten exposure. Time point in this sample: patch test 2, 6 weeks after DPC sensitization. The treatment here: therapeutic diphenylcyclopropenone sensitization with weekly scalp DPC. TCRdb analysed the RACE reads with MiXCR anew, one entry per CDR3 protein. The sample lists some 81,000 distinct CDR3 sequences; approximately 10% were seen once. The source material was whole blood, sampled in connection with sensitization to the hapten diphenylcyclopropenone (DPC). The source of these receptors is a man aged 18 to 29 with alopecia areata. Some clones in this sample may be carry-over from other donors' samples.

Comments on this clonotype: The CDR3 does not end in the conserved phenylalanine or tryptophan, so this is likely a read error. J is TRBJ2-1 and V is TRBV7-2; 9 bases align to TRBD1. The CDR3 sequence is 16 residues long. The germline V gene has CDR1 SGHTA and CDR2 FQGNSA. With V trimmed by 5 bases and J by 6 bases, 11 bases remained unmatched. CDR3 DNA: TGTGCCAGCAGCCCTAGCTTGGGGACAGGGCTCAATGAGCAGTTCTCC. This translates into CASSPSLGTGLNEQFS.

The V and J genes are TRBV29-1 and TRBJ2-7; 7 nucleotides match TRBD1. V lost 4 bases to trimming and J lost 4 bases; unmatched junction nucleotides: 4. The CDR3 runs to 12 residues. Per the germline V gene, CDR1 is SQVTM and CDR2 is ANQGSEA. In nucleotides, the CDR3 is TGCAGCGTTGCTCAGGGGGTGTACGAGCAGTACTTC. It codes for CSVAQGVYEQYF.

This sequence joins TRBV9 and TRBJ2-7, with 7 bases that match TRBD1. The CDR3 consists of 15 residues. Germline-derived CDR1 and CDR2 are SGDLS and YYNGEE. V lost 0 bases, J lost 6 bases, and 9 bases stayed unmatched. The CDR3 nucleotides read TGTGCCAGCAGCGTAGGAGGGCAGGGGGTCTTCGAGCAGTACTTC. The encoded protein is CASSVGGQGVFEQYF. The full variable domain, in which reference TRBV9 and TRBJ2-7 provide the parts outside the CDR3, is DSGVTQTPKHLITATGQRVTLRCSPRSGDLSVYWYQQSLDQGLQFLIQYYNGEERAKGNILERFSAQQFPDLHSELNLSSLELGDSALYFCASSVGGQGVFEQYFGPGTRLTVT.

The sample holds many counts of this clonotype. This chain uses TRBV10-3 with TRBJ1-6; TRBD1 agrees at 7 bases. Germline V lookup: CDR1 ENHRY, CDR2 SYGVKD. The CDR3 spans 14 residues. The J segment lost 8 bases and the V segment lost 7 bases, leaving 8 bases of the junction unmatched. The CDR3 DNA reads TGTGCCATCATGGGGGACAGTCGATATTCACCCCTCCACTTT. Its translation: CAIMGDSRYSPLHF.

In DNA, the CDR3 is TGTGCCAGCAGCACTAGGAATCAGCCCCAGCATTTT. Translation: CASSTRNQPQHF. V and J are TRBV6-5 and TRBJ1-5; D gene unclear. This CDR3 is 12 amino acids long. V shed 6 bases and J shed 4 bases, with 7 bases lying between them. Germline assignment: CDR1 MNHEY and CDR2 SVGAGI.

This clonotype came up a few times. CDR3: CASSDSTGGAYNEQFF. The CDR3 DNA reads TGTGCCAGCAGTGACTCGACCGGGGGGGCCTACAATGAGCAGTTCTTC. V is TRBV6-4 and J is TRBJ2-1, with TRBD2 identical over 8 bases. V lost 0 bases, J lost 2 bases, and 3 bases stayed unmatched. CDR3 length equals 16 residues. Germline values: CDR1 MRHNA, CDR2 SNTAGT.

The gene calls are TRBV6-2 or TRBV6-3 and TRBJ1-5; D is unresolved. Germline CDR1 is MNHEY and CDR2 is SVGEGT. V was shortened by 5 bases and J by 5 bases, with 7 bases between the two germline ends. This CDR3 spans 12 amino acids. CDR3 loop: CASSAWDQPQHF. In nucleotides, the CDR3 is TGTGCCAGCAGTGCCTGGGATCAGCCCCAGCATTTT.

The rearrangement uses TRBV28 and TRBJ1-2, with unresolved D. Germline assignment: CDR1 MDHEN and CDR2 SYDVKM. The CDR3 is 12 amino acids. The V end lost 2 bases, the J end lost 5 bases, and 6 bases lay between the germline ends. CDR3 sequence reads: CASSLDLYGYTF. The CDR3 DNA is TGTGCCAGCAGTTTAGATCTATATGGCTACACCTTC.

This sequence joins TRBV9 and TRBJ2-2; a weak D match, TRBD2 (6 bases). CDR1 is SGDLS and CDR2 is YYNGEE in the germline V gene. CDR3 size: 15 residues. V was pared by 3 bases and J by 2 bases, with 11 bases between. The CDR3 DNA reads TGTGCCAGCAGCGCCGAGGGACTTAACACCGGGGAGCTGTTTTTT. Its translation is CASSAEGLNTGELFF.

The chain recombines TRBV20-1 with TRBJ2-1; D remains ambiguous. The CDR3 is 11 amino acids. V lost 6 bases, J lost 3 bases, and 6 bases lay in between. Germline V lookup: CDR1 DFQATT, CDR2 SNEGSKA (reference sequence). CDR3 nucleotide sequence: TGCAGTGCCTTCTTCTACAATGAGCAGTTCTTC. Encoded protein: CSAFFYNEQFF.